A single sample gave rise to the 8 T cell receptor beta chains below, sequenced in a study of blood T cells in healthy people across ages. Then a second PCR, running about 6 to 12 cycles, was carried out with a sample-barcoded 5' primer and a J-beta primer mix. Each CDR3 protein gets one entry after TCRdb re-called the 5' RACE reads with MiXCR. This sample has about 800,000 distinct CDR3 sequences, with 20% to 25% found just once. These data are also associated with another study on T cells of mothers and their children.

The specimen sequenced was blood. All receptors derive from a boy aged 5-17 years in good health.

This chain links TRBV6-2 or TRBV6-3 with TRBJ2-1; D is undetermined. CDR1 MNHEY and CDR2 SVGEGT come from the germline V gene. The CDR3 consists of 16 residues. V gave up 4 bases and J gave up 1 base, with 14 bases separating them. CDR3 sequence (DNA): TGTGCCAGCAGTTCCCTGTCCGAGGCGTCCTACAATGAGCAGTTCTTC. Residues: CASSSLSEASYNEQFF.

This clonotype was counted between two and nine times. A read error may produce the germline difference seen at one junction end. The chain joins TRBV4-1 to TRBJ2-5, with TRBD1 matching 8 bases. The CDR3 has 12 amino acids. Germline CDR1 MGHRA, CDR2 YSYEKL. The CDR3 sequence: CASSQGTGDRFF. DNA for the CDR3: TGCGCCAGCAGCCAGGGGACAGGCGACCGGTTCTTC.

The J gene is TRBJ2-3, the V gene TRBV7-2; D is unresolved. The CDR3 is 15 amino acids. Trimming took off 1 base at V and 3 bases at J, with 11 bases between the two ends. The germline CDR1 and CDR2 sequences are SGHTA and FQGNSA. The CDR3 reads CASSLDLGSTDTQYF. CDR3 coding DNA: TGTGCCAGCAGCTTAGACCTGGGGTCTACAGATACGCAGTATTTT.

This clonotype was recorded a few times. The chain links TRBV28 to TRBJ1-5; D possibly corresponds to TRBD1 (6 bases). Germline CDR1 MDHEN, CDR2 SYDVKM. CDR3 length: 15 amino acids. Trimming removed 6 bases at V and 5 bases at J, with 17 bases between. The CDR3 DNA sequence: TGTGCCAGCAGCCCCATACAGGGCCCGGATCAGCCCCAGCATTTT. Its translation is CASSPIQGPDQPQHF. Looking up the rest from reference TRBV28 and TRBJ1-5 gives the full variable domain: DVKVTQSSRYLVKRTGEKVFLECVQDMDHENMFWYRQDPGLGLRLIYFSYDVKMKEKGDIPEGYSVSREKKERFSLILESASTNQTSMYLCASSPIQGPDQPQHFGDGTRLSIL.

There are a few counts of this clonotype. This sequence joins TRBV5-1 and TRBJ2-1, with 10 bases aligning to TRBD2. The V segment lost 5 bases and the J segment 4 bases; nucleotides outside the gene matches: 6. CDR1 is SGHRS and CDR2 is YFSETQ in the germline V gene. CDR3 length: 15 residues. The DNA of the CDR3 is TGCGCCAGCAGATGGACTAGCGGATTGTACAATGAGCAGTTCTTC. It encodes CASRWTSGLYNEQFF.

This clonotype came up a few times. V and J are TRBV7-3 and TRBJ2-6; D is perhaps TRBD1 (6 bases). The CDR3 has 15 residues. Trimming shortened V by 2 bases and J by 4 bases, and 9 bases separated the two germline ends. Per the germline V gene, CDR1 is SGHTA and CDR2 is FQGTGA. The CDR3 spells CASSLAGEGANVLTF. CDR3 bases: TGTGCCAGCAGCTTAGCAGGGGAAGGGGCCAACGTCCTGACTTTC. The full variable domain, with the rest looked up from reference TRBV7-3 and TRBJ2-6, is GAGVSQTPSNKVTEKGKYVELRCDPISGHTALYWYRQSLGQGPEFLIYFQGTGAADDSGLPNDRFFAVRPEGSVSTLKIQRTERGDSAVYLCASSLAGEGANVLTFGAGSRLTVL.

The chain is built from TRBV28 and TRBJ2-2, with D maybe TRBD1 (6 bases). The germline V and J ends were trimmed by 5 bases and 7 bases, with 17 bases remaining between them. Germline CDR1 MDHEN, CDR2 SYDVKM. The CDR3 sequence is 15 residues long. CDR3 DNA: TGTGCCAGCAGTCACCCAACAGGGTCCGGCGGGGAGCTGTTTTTT. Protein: CASSHPTGSGGELFF. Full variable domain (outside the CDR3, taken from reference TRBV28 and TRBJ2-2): DVKVTQSSRYLVKRTGEKVFLECVQDMDHENMFWYRQDPGLGLRLIYFSYDVKMKEKGDIPEGYSVSREKKERFSLILESASTNQTSMYLCASSHPTGSGGELFFGEGSRLTVL.

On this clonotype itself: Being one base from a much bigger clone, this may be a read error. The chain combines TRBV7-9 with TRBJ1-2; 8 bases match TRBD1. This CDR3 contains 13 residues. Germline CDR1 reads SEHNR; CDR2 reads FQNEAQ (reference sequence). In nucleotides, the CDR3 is TGTGCCAGCAGTCCGGACAGGGCCTATGACTACACCTTC. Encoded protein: CASSPDRAYDYTF.